This entry features one T cell receptor beta chain sequence. This sample is part of a study of blood T cell repertoires in COVID-19. The germline V gene has CDR1 GTSNPN and CDR2 SVGIG (reference sequence). The CDR3 has 15 amino acids. With V trimmed by 2 bases and J by 4 bases, 11 bases remained unmatched. Clones were sequenced by immunoSEQ multiplex PCR, and TCRdb holds only the in-frame ones, with some missing. This table holds about 58,000 clones, approximately 81% found once. Sequenced: peripheral blood. The rearrangement uses TRBV30 and TRBJ2-7; 7 bases are a match to TRBD2. The receptor was derived from a man aged 35-49 years with active COVID-19. The CDR3 coding sequence is TGTGCCTGGAGTTTTGGGGGAGGGACCGGATACGAGCAGTACTTC. Translation: CAWSFGGGTGYEQYF.